Listed below are T cell receptor beta chains from one sample, sequenced in a study of molecular identifiers for immune sequencing clone quantification. TCRdb itself ran the PCR reads through MiXCR, one entry per CDR3 protein. Of about 640,000 distinct CDR3 sequences listed, 20% were seen once; the top ten hold around 0.9%. Sequenced: naive CD8+ T cells from blood, with Jurkat cell RNA spiked in. The receptors here all came from a human donor in good health. Some libraries in this study had Jurkat cell RNA spiked in. Each CDR3 is given with its conserved first and last residue. The D gene is left open where the match is weak. Clone size, where shown, is once, few, many, or a class for clones that have expanded.

j_call: TRBJ1-2
v_call: TRBV6-5
clone_size: once
d_call: -
cdr3_nt: TGTGTCAGCAGTTACTCGAGTACCACCCACTATGGCTACACCTTC
cdr3_aa: CVSSYSSTTHYGYTF

j_call: TRBJ2-5
v_call: TRBV28
clone_size: many
d_call: -
cdr3_nt: TGTGCCAGCAGTCCAGGGAGCGTCTACCAAGAGACCCAGTACTTC
cdr3_aa: CASSPGSVYQETQYF

j_call: TRBJ2-2
v_call: TRBV29-1
clone_size: many
d_call: -
cdr3_nt: TGCAGCGTTCCCTATAACACCGGGGAGCTGTTTTTT
cdr3_aa: CSVPYNTGELFF

j_call: TRBJ2-7
v_call: TRBV6-2/TRBV6-3
clone_size: many
d_call: -
cdr3_nt: TGTGCCAGCACGGGGGCGGTCGAGCAGTACTTC
cdr3_aa: CASTGAVEQYF

j_call: TRBJ2-1
v_call: TRBV27
clone_size: -
d_call: -
cdr3_nt: TGTGCCAGCAGTGTCGACAGGAGATACAATGAGCAGTTCTTC
cdr3_aa: CASSVDRRYNEQFF

j_call: TRBJ2-3
v_call: TRBV6-2/TRBV6-3
clone_size: few
d_call: TRBD2
cdr3_nt: TGTGCCAGCAGCCCTAAGCGGGAGGCCACAGATACGCAGTATTTT
cdr3_aa: CASSPKREATDTQYF

j_call: TRBJ2-7
v_call: TRBV19
clone_size: -
d_call: -
cdr3_nt: TGTGCCAGTAGTATAGTGTCGGCTTCCTACGAGCAGTACTTC
cdr3_aa: CASSIVSASYEQYF

j_call: TRBJ2-7
v_call: TRBV4-3
clone_size: many
d_call: -
cdr3_nt: TGCGCCAGCAGCCAAAATCTGGGGGATTACGAGCAGTACTTC
cdr3_aa: CASSQNLGDYEQYF

j_call: TRBJ2-7
v_call: TRBV5-1
clone_size: many
d_call: -
cdr3_nt: TGCGCCAGCAGCTCAATGAGGTACGAGCAGTACTTC
cdr3_aa: CASSSMRYEQYF

j_call: TRBJ2-1
v_call: TRBV7-9
clone_size: few
d_call: -
cdr3_nt: TGTGCCAGCAGCTTAGAGGCCCATCTTGAGCAGTTCTTC
cdr3_aa: CASSLEAHLEQFF

j_call: TRBJ2-7
v_call: TRBV25-1
clone_size: many
d_call: -
cdr3_nt: TGTGCCAGCAGTGCGGGGGACTACGAGCAGTACTTC
cdr3_aa: CASSAGDYEQYF

j_call: TRBJ2-3
v_call: TRBV9
clone_size: many
d_call: TRBD1
cdr3_nt: TGTGCCAGCAGCGTCCAGTGGGACAGGCACACAGATACGCAGTATTTT
cdr3_aa: CASSVQWDRHTDTQYF

j_call: TRBJ1-2
v_call: TRBV30
clone_size: few
d_call: -
cdr3_nt: TGTGCCTGGAGTGTAGGGGTACAGTATGGCTACACCTTC
cdr3_aa: CAWSVGVQYGYTF

j_call: TRBJ2-7
v_call: TRBV2
clone_size: -
d_call: TRBD1
cdr3_nt: TGTGCCAGCAGTGAAGCCCGGACAGGCTCCTACGAGCAGTACTTC
cdr3_aa: CASSEARTGSYEQYF

j_call: TRBJ1-5
v_call: TRBV6-1
clone_size: many
d_call: -
cdr3_nt: TGTGCCAGCAGCCCCTTGACGGGGAGCAATCAGCCCCAGCATTTT
cdr3_aa: CASSPLTGSNQPQHF

j_call: TRBJ2-2
v_call: TRBV27
clone_size: -
d_call: TRBD1
cdr3_nt: TGTGCCAGCAGTCCAGGGGACAGGGCGAAATTAACCGGGGAGCTGTTTTTT
cdr3_aa: CASSPGDRAKLTGELFF

j_call: TRBJ2-5
v_call: TRBV19
clone_size: many
d_call: -
cdr3_nt: TGTGCCAGTAGTTTGACTATCTCGGAAGGGGAGACCCAGTACTTC
cdr3_aa: CASSLTISEGETQYF

j_call: TRBJ1-1
v_call: TRBV30
clone_size: many
d_call: TRBD1
cdr3_nt: TGTGCCTGGAGATTACAGGGGGCTTTCTCTGAAGCTTTCTTT
cdr3_aa: CAWRLQGAFSEAFF

j_call: TRBJ2-2
v_call: TRBV4-3
clone_size: -
d_call: TRBD1
cdr3_nt: TGCGCCAGCAGCCGATTTACCGGGACAGAGAACACCGGGGAGCTGTTTTTT
cdr3_aa: CASSRFTGTENTGELFF

j_call: TRBJ2-3
v_call: TRBV7-6
clone_size: -
d_call: TRBD2
cdr3_nt: TGTGCCAGCAGCTCGATTAGCGGGAGGGCAGGTGATACGCAGTATTTT
cdr3_aa: CASSSISGRAGDTQYF

j_call: TRBJ1-1
v_call: TRBV6-5
clone_size: many
d_call: -
cdr3_nt: TGTGCCAGCAAACAGAACACTGAAGCTTTCTTT
cdr3_aa: CASKQNTEAFF

j_call: TRBJ2-1
v_call: TRBV24-1
clone_size: few
d_call: -
cdr3_nt: TGTGCCACCAGTGATCTTAGCGGGACAGGTAATGAGCAGTTCTTC
cdr3_aa: CATSDLSGTGNEQFF

j_call: TRBJ2-3
v_call: TRBV7-2
clone_size: many
d_call: TRBD2
cdr3_nt: TGTGCCAGCAGCGCCTGGACTAGCGGATACACAGATACGCAGTATTTT
cdr3_aa: CASSAWTSGYTDTQYF